The present entry profiles one T cell receptor beta chain with its context. As originally analysed: The assay estimated nucleated cells by amplifying reference gene primers. Method: immunoSEQ multiplex PCR; TCRdb's copy keeps in-frame clones and lacks some. V, J and clone size are taken as reported in that table, and D and trimming were inferred from the DNA itself. The sample lists 66,000 or so clones, just under 80% occurring once. The CDR3 is 13 residues long. Germline assignment: CDR1 SQVTM and CDR2 ANQGSEA. Trimming shortened V by 3 bases and J by 8 bases, and 13 bases separated the two germline ends. The data were obtained in a study of blood T cell repertoires in COVID-19. Study-wide context: Samples taken during acute and convalescent COVID-19 were collected in the United States, Italy and Spain.

Sequencing was done on a sample of peripheral blood. This chain joins TRBV29-1 and TRBJ1-4, with no clear D. The receptor's source is a human donor in a cohort sampled during active COVID-19. The CDR3 here is CSVERGFGEKLFF. The CDR3, as DNA: TGCAGCGTTGAGAGAGGGTTCGGCGAAAAACTGTTTTTT.